Listed below are T cell receptor beta chains from one sample, sequenced in a study of blood T cell repertoires in COVID-19. Only in-frame clones appear in the TCRdb table, and some are missing; sequencing was by immunoSEQ multiplex PCR. This table holds 150,000 to 200,000 clones, over 70% found once. Sequenced material: PBMCs or T cells enriched from blood (not recorded which). These TCRs come from a man in his fifties who had recovered from COVID-19. The CDR3 runs from the conserved cysteine through the conserved F or W. The D gene is left open where the match is weak. Clone size is not always given. Where it is, it says once, few, many or a class for expanded clones.

TRBV5-1	TRBJ2-1	.	.	CASRGGGSFGNEQFF	TGCGCCAGCCGTGGGGGAGGCTCTTTCGGAAATGAGCAGTTCTTC
TRBV5-1	TRBJ1-4	.	.	CASSLREGANEKLFF	TGCGCCAGCAGCTTAAGAGAGGGGGCTAATGAAAAACTGTTTTTT
TRBV9	TRBJ1-2	.	TRBD1	CASSVGGTGGFYGYTF	TGTGCCAGCAGCGTAGGGGGGACAGGGGGCTTCTATGGCTACACCTTC
TRBV28	TRBJ2-3	few	.	CASRRGTTDTQYF	TGTGCCAGCAGGAGAGGTACCACAGATACGCAGTATTTT
TRBV19	TRBJ1-5	.	.	CASTADGGGNQPQHF	TGTGCCAGTACCGCGGACGGGGGTGGCAATCAGCCCCAGCATTTT
TRBV10-2	TRBJ1-4	.	.	CASSESQRQKLFF	TGCGCCAGCAGTGAATCGCAGAGGCAAAAACTGTTTTTT
TRBV27	TRBJ1-2	once	TRBD1	CASSPPGQGFYGYTF	TGTGCCAGCAGTCCGCCGGGACAGGGGTTCTATGGCTACACCTTC
TRBV7-2	TRBJ1-1	.	.	CASSLDRGEAFF	TGTGCCAGCAGCTTAGATCGGGGGGAAGCTTTCTTT
TRBV10-2	TRBJ2-1	.	.	CASSESPGRGYGIYEQFF	TGCGCCAGCAGTGAGTCTCCCGGCAGGGGTTATGGTATTTATGAGCAGTTCTTC
TRBV24-1	TRBJ2-3	.	.	CATSRDSRFTDTQYF	TGTGCCACCTCGCGGGACTCCCGATTCACAGATACGCAGTATTTT